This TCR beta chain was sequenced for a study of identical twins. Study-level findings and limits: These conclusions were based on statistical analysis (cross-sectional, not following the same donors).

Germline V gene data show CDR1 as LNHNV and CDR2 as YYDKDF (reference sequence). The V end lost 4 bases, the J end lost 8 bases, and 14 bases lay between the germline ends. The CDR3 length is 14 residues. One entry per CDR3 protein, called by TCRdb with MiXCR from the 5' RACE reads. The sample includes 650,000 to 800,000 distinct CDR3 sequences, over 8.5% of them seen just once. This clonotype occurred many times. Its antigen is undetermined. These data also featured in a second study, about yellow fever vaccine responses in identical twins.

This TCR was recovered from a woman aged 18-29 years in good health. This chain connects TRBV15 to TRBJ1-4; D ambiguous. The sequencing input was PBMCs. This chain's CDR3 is CATSIGQPGEKLFF. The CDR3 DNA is TGTGCCACCAGCATAGGGCAGCCGGGCGAAAAACTGTTTTTT.